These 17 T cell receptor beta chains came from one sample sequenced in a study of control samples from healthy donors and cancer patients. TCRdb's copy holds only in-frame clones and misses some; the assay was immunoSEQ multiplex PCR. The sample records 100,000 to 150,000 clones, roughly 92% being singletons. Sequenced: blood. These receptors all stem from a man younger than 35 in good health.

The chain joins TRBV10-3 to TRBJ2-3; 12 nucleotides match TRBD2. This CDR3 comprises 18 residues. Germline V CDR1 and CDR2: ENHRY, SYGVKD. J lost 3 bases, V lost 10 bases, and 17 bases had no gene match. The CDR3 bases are TGTGCCACCCAACCCGGGACTAGCGGGTATGTGGGGACAGATACGCAGTATTTT. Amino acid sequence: CATQPGTSGYVGTDTQYF.

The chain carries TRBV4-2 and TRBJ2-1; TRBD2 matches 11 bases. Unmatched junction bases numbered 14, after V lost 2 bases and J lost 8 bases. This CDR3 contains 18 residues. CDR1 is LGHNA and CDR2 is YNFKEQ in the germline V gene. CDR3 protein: CASSQKARTSGHLDEQFF. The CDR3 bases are TGTGCCAGCAGCCAAAAAGCTAGGACTAGCGGGCACCTGGATGAGCAGTTCTTC.

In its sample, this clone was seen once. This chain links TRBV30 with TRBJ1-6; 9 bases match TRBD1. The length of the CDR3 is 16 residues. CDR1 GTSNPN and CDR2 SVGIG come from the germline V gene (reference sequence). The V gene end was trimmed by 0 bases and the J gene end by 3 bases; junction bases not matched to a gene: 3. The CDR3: CAWSVLGQGYNSPLHF. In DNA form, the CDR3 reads TGTGCCTGGAGTGTTTTGGGACAGGGCTATAATTCACCCCTCCACTTT. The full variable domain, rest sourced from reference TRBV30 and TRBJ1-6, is SQTIHQWPATLVQPVGSPLSLECTVEGTSNPNLYWYRQAAGRGLQLLFYSVGIGQISSEVPQNLSASRPQDRQFILSSKKLLLSDSGFYLCAWSVLGQGYNSPLHFGNGTRLTVT.

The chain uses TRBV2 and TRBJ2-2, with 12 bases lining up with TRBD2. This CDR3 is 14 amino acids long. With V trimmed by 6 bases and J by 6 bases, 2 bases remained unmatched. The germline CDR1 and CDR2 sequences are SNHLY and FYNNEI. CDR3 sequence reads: CASRGLAGAGELFF. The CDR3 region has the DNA TGTGCCAGCAGGGGACTAGCGGGTGCCGGGGAGCTGTTTTTT. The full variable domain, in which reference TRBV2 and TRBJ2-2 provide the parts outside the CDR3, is EPEVTQTPSHQVTQMGQEVILRCVPISNHLYFYWYRQILGQKVEFLVSFYNNEISEKSEIFDDQFSVERPDGSNFTLKIRSTKLEDSAMYFCASRGLAGAGELFFGEGSRLTVL.

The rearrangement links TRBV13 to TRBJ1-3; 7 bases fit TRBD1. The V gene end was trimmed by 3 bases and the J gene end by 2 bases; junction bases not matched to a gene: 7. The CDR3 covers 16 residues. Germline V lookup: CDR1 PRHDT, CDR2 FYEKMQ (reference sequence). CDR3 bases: TGTGCCAGCAGCTTTTCACAGGGGAGACCTGGAAACACCATATATTTT. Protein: CASSFSQGRPGNTIYF.

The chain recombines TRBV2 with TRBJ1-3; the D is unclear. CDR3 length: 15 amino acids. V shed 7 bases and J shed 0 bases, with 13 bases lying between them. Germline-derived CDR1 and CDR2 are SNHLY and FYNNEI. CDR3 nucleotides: TGTGCCAGCACGATCCCGGGCCACTCTGGAAACACCATATATTTT. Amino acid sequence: CASTIPGHSGNTIYF.

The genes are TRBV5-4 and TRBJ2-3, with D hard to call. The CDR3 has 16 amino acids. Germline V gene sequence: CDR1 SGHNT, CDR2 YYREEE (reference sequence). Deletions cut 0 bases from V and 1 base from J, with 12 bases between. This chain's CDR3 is CASSLGLRRGTDTQYF. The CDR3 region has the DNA TGTGCCAGCAGCTTGGGTCTACGACGTGGCACAGATACGCAGTATTTT. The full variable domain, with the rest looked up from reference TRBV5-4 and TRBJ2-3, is ETGVTQSPTHLIKTRGQQVTLRCSSQSGHNTVSWYQQALGQGPQFIFQYYREEENGRGNFPPRFSGLQFPNYSSELNVNALELDDSALYLCASSLGLRRGTDTQYFGPGTRLTVL.

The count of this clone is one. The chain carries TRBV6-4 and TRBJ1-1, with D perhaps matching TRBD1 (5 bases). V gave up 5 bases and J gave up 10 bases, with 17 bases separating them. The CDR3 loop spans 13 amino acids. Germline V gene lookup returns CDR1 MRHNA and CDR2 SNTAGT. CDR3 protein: CASSQTPGFRAFF. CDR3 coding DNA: TGTGCCAGCAGTCAAACCCCAGGGTTTAGAGCTTTCTTT.

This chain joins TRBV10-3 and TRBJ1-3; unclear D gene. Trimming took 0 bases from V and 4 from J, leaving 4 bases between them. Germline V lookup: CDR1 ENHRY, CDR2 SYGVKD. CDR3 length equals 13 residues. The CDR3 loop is CAISESIGNTIYF. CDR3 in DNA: TGTGCCATCAGTGAGTCGATAGGAAACACCATATATTTT.

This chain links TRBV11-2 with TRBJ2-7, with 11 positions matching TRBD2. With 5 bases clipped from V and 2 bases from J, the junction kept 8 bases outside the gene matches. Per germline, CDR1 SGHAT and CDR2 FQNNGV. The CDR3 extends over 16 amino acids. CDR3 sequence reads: CASSRSGTSGTYEQYF. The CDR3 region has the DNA TGTGCCAGCAGCCGAAGCGGGACTAGCGGAACCTACGAGCAGTACTTC.

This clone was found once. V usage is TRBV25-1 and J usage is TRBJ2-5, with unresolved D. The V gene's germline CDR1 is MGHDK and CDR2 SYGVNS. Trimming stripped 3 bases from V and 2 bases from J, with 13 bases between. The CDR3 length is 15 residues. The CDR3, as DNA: TGTGCCAGCAGTGAGCCCCGAAATTTTCAAGAGACCCAGTACTTC. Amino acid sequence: CASSEPRNFQETQYF.

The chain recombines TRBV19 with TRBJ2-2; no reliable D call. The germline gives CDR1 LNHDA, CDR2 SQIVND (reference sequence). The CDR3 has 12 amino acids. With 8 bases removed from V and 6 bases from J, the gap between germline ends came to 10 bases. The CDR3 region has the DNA TGTGCCAGTCTCCATGTGGCCGGGGAGCTGTTTTTT. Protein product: CASLHVAGELFF.

The CDR3 DNA sequence: TGCGCCAGCAGGGCTGAATCCGACGGTAGCAATCAGCCCCAGCATTTT. Residues: CASRAESDGSNQPQHF. The chain is built from TRBV5-1 and TRBJ1-5; unclear D gene. Trimming stripped 5 bases from V and 0 bases from J, with 15 bases between. Germline V CDR1 and CDR2: SGHRS, YFSETQ. The CDR3 has 16 amino acids.

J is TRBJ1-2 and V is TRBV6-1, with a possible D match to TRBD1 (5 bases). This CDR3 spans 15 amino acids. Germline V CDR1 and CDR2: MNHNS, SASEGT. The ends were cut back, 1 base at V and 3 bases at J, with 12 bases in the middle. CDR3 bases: TGTGCCAGCAGTGAAGTCCTGGGGCCCGACTATGGCTACACCTTC. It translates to CASSEVLGPDYGYTF.

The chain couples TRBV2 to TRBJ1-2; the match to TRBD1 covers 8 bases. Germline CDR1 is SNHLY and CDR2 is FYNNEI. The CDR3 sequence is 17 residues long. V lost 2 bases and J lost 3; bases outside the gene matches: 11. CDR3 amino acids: CASSERTGRLDDYGYTF. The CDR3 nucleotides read TGTGCCAGCAGTGAAAGGACAGGGCGTTTGGATGACTATGGCTACACCTTC.

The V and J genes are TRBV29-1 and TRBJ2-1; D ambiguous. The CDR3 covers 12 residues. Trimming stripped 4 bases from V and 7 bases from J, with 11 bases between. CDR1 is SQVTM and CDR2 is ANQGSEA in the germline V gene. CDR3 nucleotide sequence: TGCAGCGTTGCTTCCCCGTGGAATGAGCAGTTCTTC. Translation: CSVASPWNEQFF.

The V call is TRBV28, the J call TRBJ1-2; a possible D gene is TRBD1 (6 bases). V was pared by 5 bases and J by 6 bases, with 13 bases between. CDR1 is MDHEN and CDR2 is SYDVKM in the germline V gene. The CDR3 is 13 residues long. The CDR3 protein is CASSLTGYHGYTF. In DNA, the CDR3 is TGTGCCAGCAGTCTTACAGGGTATCATGGCTACACCTTC.